The source of this T cell receptor beta chain is a study of beta chain features in type 1 diabetes. Whole-study context: Healthy donors and patients showed comparable age, gender and cell yields. Overall study results and limits: Cells with high TCR expression could be over-represented by cDNA sequencing. PCR could preferentially amplify shorter templates, alike in patients and controls.

The isolated RNA, all of it, was reverse transcribed, so expressed TCRB transcripts were what got sequenced. The protocol was immunoSEQ multiplex PCR, while the TCRdb copy is restricted to in-frame clones and leaves out a portion. The repertoire consists of about 350,000 clones, with roughly a fifth occurring once and the leading ten covering 0.035% to 0.05%. This CDR3 has 14 amino acids. Trimming stripped 4 bases from V and 0 bases from J, with 7 bases between. Germline V gene data show CDR1 as SQVTM and CDR2 as ANQGSEA. Cells sorted by CD45RO/CCR7/CD25/CD127/CD95/CD27 comprised CD4+ naive, central memory, regulatory and stem cell-like memory cells. As concerns this clone: Its target is not known.

This rearrangement joins TRBV29-1 to TRBJ2-6; no definite D call. This sequence originates from a woman aged 18 to 35 in good health. The source material was naive CD4+ T cells from blood. CDR3: CSVVARSGANVLTF. CDR3 nucleotides: TGCAGCGTTGTAGCCCGCTCTGGGGCCAACGTCCTGACTTTC.